Each of the 10 T cell receptor beta chains below was sequenced from the same sample in a study of T cells in Graves' hyperthyroidism and ophthalmopathy. Using RNA transcripts as the source, TCR beta CDR3 regions were amplified. A first-round RT-PCR of the TCR CDR3 used the HTBI primer set. A single record per CDR3 protein comes from TCRdb applying MiXCR to the multiplex PCR reads. Of nearly 750,000 distinct CDR3 sequences listed, roughly a third are singletons. The sequencing input was blood. These receptors all come from a woman in her thirties or forties with Graves' hyperthyroidism.

The V and J genes are TRBV6-6 and TRBJ1-1, with D unclear. Trimming pared 0 bases from V and 6 bases from J, leaving 17 bases between. Germline CDR1 and CDR2: MNHNY and SVGAGI (reference sequence). The CDR3 is 16 amino acids. The CDR3: CASSYSRSGFLAEAFF. The CDR3 nucleotides read TGTGCCAGCAGTTACTCGAGGTCTGGATTTCTGGCTGAAGCTTTCTTT.

Many counts were recorded for this clonotype. V is TRBV29-1 and J is TRBJ1-1; D might be TRBD1 (5 bases). Germline V gene data show CDR1 as SQVTM and CDR2 as ANQGSEA. This CDR3 has 12 residues. The V end was cut by 6 bases, the J end by 0 bases, with 8 bases between. The CDR3 bases are TGCAGCGTCGGACAAATGAACACTGAAGCTTTCTTT. The encoded protein is CSVGQMNTEAFF.

This clonotype was observed at least ten times. The chain is built from TRBV25-1 and TRBJ1-3; 9 bases are a match to TRBD1. This CDR3 region has 16 residues. Germline V CDR1 and CDR2: MGHDK, SYGVNS. V shed 2 bases, J shed 3 bases, and the junction held 5 bases outside the gene matches. The CDR3 here is CASSEGGQGFGNTIYF. CDR3 sequence (DNA): TGTGCCAGCAGTGAAGGGGGACAGGGTTTTGGAAACACCATATATTTT.

Ten or more counts support this clonotype. The chain recombines TRBV7-9 with TRBJ2-7; 7 positions match TRBD1. With 2 bases clipped from V and 1 base from J, the junction kept 5 bases outside the gene matches. Germline V CDR1 and CDR2: SEHNR, FQNEAQ (reference sequence). The CDR3 contains 15 residues. The CDR3, as DNA: TGTGCCAGCAGCTTAAAGGGGACAGCGTCCTACGAGCAGTACTTC. Its translation: CASSLKGTASYEQYF.

This clonotype was seen only a few times. The rearrangement joins TRBV18 to TRBJ2-7; 7 nucleotides agree with TRBD1. The CDR3 covers 14 residues. Germline trimming cut 1 base from V and 0 bases from J; bases unmatched to any gene: 0. Germline lookup yields CDR1 KGHSH and CDR2 LQKENI. CDR3 nucleotide sequence: TGTGCCAGCTCACCACAGGGGGCCTCCTACGAGCAGTACTTC. Translation: CASSPQGASYEQYF.

Points on this clonotype: Relative to the germline gene, one junction end is altered; a read error may explain this. The chain combines TRBV5-1 with TRBJ2-5; 11 nucleotides line up with TRBD2. Germline CDR1 reads SGHRS; CDR2 reads YFSETQ. This CDR3 is 16 amino acids long. CDR3 in DNA: TGTGCCAGCAGCACCATTAGCGGGGGGGCCGGGGGGACCCAGTACTTC. Translated, it gives CASSTISGGAGGTQYF.

This clonotype showed up many times. This chain links TRBV6-6 with TRBJ1-1; D is unresolved. The germline CDR1 and CDR2 sequences are MNHNY and SVGAGI (reference sequence). The CDR3 has 12 amino acids. The ends were cut back, 6 bases at V and 11 bases at J, with 16 bases in the middle. In nucleotides, the CDR3 is TGTGCCAGCAGATACGGAATTCCAGTCGCTTTCTTT. This encodes CASRYGIPVAFF.

This clonotype was counted many times. V gene TRBV19 combines with J gene TRBJ1-1; maybe TRBD1 (5 bases). From germline, CDR1 is LNHDA and CDR2 SQIVND (reference sequence). V was trimmed by 8 bases and J by 0 bases, leaving 22 bases between them. The CDR3 covers 17 residues. The CDR3 is CASLLRAGSTMNTEAFF. The CDR3 region has the DNA TGTGCCAGTCTCCTCCGGGCAGGGTCTACTATGAACACTGAAGCTTTCTTT. The full variable domain, completed using reference TRBV19 and TRBJ1-1, is DGGITQSPKYLFRKEGQNVTLSCEQNLNHDAMYWYRQDPGQGLRLIYYSQIVNDFQKGDIAEGYSVSREKKESFPLTVTSAQKNPTAFYLCASLLRAGSTMNTEAFFGQGTRLTVV.

The CDR3 coding sequence is TGCAGTGCTAGTCGAGGGGGGACCCAGTACTTC. Its protein is CSASRGGTQYF. The chain uses TRBV20-1 and TRBJ2-5, with D perhaps matching TRBD1 (6 bases). Trimming removed 3 bases from V and 7 bases from J, with 9 bases in between. The germline gives CDR1 DFQATT, CDR2 SNEGSKA (reference sequence). The CDR3 consists of 11 residues.

The V and J genes are TRBV5-5 and TRBJ2-3, with D tentatively TRBD1 or TRBD2 (5 bases each). The ends were cut back, 3 bases at V and 0 bases at J, with 14 bases in the middle. CDR3 size: 16 residues. CDR1 is SGHKS and CDR2 is YYEKEE in the germline V gene (reference sequence). In nucleotides, the CDR3 is TGTGCCAGCAGCTATGCCCCCGGGGCGAGCACAGATACGCAGTATTTT. This sequence encodes CASSYAPGASTDTQYF.